This T cell receptor beta chain was recovered during a study of cytomegalovirus exposure and HLA in healthy donors. Notes on this clone: A junction boundary mismatches the germline segment, possibly from a read error.

Vbeta (60) and Jbeta (13) primers were used in the PCR. Clones were sequenced by immunoSEQ multiplex PCR, and TCRdb holds only the in-frame ones, with some missing. This table has over 150,000 clones, around 73% appearing once. The TCR comes from a woman aged 25 to 39 in good health and CMV-seronegative. The sequencing input was PBMCs.

CDR3 DNA: TGTTCCAGCAGCTCAGCCGGTGGGAGAGCTAACTATGGCTACACCTTC. Translated: CSSSSAGGRANYGYTF. The chain carries TRBV7-9 and TRBJ1-2; D unclear. This CDR3 contains 16 residues. Per the germline V gene, CDR1 is SEHNR and CDR2 is FQNEAQ (reference sequence).